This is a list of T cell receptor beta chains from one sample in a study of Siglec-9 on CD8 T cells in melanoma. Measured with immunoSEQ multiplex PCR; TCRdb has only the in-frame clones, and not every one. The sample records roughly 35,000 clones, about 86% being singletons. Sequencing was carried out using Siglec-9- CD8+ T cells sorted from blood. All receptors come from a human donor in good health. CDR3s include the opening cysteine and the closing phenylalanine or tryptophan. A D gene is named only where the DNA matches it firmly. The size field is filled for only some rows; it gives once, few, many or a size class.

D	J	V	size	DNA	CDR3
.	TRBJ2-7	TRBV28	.	TGTGCCAGCAGTCCGCCGAGCTCCTACGAGCAGTACTTC	CASSPPSSYEQYF
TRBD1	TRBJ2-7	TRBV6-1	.	TGTGCCAGCAGGGAATGGGGACAGGGGGACAACGAGCAGTACTTC	CASREWGQGDNEQYF
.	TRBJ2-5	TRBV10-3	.	TGTGCCACCCAGAGTGAGACCCTCGAGGAGACCCAGTACTTC	CATQSETLEETQYF
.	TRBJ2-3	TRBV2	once	TGTGCCAGCAGTGCATATCCCCCCCCACAGGAGATAACTAGCACAGATACGCAGTATTTT	CASSAYPPPQEITSTDTQYF
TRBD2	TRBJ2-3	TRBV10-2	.	TGCGCCAGCAGTGTCTTATCTCGGGAGGTGACAGATACGCAGTATTTT	CASSVLSREVTDTQYF
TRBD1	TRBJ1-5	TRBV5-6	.	TGTGCCAGCAGCTTTGGGACAGGGGATTATCAGCCCCAGCATTTT	CASSFGTGDYQPQHF
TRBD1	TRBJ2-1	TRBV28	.	TGTGCCAGCAGTTTTTCCGGGACAGGGAATGAGCAGTTCTTC	CASSFSGTGNEQFF
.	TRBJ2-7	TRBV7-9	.	TGTGCCAGCAGCCACGGCGAGCGGTACGAGCAGTACTTC	CASSHGERYEQYF
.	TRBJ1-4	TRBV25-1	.	TGTGCCAGCAGTGAATACAGGGGTGAAAAACTGTTTTTT	CASSEYRGEKLFF
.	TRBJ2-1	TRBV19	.	TGTGCCAGTACCAGGATGGGGACCCGTGGGAATGAGCAGTTCTTC	CASTRMGTRGNEQFF
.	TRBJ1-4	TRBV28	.	TGTGCCAGCAGTCCCCACGCGACAGATAATGAAAAACTGTTTTTT	CASSPHATDNEKLFF
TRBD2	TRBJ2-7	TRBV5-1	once	TGCGCCAGCAGCTTGGTATTGGGACTAGTAGACGAGCAGTACTTC	CASSLVLGLVDEQYF
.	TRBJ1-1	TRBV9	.	TGTGCCAGCAGCGGATTCAACACTGAAGCTTTCTTT	CASSGFNTEAFF
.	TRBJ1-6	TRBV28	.	TGTGCCAGCAGTTTATACCGGGGGGCGAACGCACCCCTCCACTTT	CASSLYRGANAPLHF
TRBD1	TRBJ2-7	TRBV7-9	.	TGTGCCAGCAGCCTCCCCACAGGGGGGCTCGGGGAGCAGTACTTC	CASSLPTGGLGEQYF
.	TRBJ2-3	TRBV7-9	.	TGTGCCAGCAGCCTAGGGGACGCCCGGATTTGGGCAGATACGCAGTATTTT	CASSLGDARIWADTQYF
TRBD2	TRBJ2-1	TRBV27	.	TGTGCCAGCAGAACCGCCGGGACTAGCAGGGGGGATGAGCAGTTCTTC	CASRTAGTSRGDEQFF
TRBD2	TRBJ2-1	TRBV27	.	TGTGCCAGCAGTTTCGGACTAGCGATTACTGAGCAGTTCTTC	CASSFGLAITEQFF
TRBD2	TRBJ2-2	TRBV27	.	TGTGCCAGCACCTCAGAGACTAGCGGGGGCAACACCGGGGAGCTGTTTTTT	CASTSETSGGNTGELFF
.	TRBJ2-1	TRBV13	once	TGTGCCAGCAGCTTAGGACTCCCTAGCTCCTACAATGAGCAGTTCTTC	CASSLGLPSSYNEQFF
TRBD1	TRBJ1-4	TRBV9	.	TGTGCCAGCAGCGTAGAAGGGACAGGGGGCGAAAAACTGTTTTTT	CASSVEGTGGEKLFF
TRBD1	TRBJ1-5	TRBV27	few	TGTGCCAGCAGTAGGGGACAGAAGCGCCCCCAGCATTTT	CASSRGQKRPQHF
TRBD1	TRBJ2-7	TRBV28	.	TGTGCCAGCAGTACACCGACGACAGGGAATTCCTACGAGCAGTACTTC	CASSTPTTGNSYEQYF
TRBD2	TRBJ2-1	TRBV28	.	TGTGCCAGCAGTCTCCCCCTACTAGCGGAGACATACAATGAGCAGTTCTTC	CASSLPLLAETYNEQFF
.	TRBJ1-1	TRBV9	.	TGTGCCAGCAGCGACGGCCGGAAGGTGGACACTGAAGCTTTCTTT	CASSDGRKVDTEAFF
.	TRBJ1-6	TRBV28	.	TGTGCCAGCAGTTTATTGGGTTTGGGGGGGCCAGGGGATAATTCACCCCTCCACTTT	CASSLLGLGGPGDNSPLHF
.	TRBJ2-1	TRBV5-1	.	TGCGCCAGCAGCTTGGATGATATGAATGAGCAGTTCTTC	CASSLDDMNEQFF
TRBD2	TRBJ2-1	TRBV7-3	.	TGTGCCAGCAGCTTAGCGGGAGACATTAATGAGCAGTTCTTC	CASSLAGDINEQFF
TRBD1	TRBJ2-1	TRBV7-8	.	TGTGCCAGCAGCTTGCGGACAGGGGCCCCTAATAGCAATGAGCAGTTCTTC	CASSLRTGAPNSNEQFF
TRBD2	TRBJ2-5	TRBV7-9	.	TGTGCCAGCAGCCCCCCGGGACTAGCGGTCCAAGAGACCCAGTACTTC	CASSPPGLAVQETQYF
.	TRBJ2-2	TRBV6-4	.	TGTGCCAGCGCAAACAGGGTCGGGGACACCGGGGAGCTGTTTTTT	CASANRVGDTGELFF
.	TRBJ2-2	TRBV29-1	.	TGCAGCGTTCGGGCTGAGAACACCGGGGAGCTGTTTTTT	CSVRAENTGELFF
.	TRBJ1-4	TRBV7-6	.	TGTGCCAGCAGCCCTGACGGAACTAATGAAAAACTGTTTTTT	CASSPDGTNEKLFF
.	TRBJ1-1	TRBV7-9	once	TGTGCCAGCAGCTTGGGCAGGAACACTGAAGCTTTCTTT	CASSLGRNTEAFF
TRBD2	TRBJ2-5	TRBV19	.	TGTGCCAGTAGTATGACTAGCGGGAGTCAAAGGGAGACCCAGTACTTC	CASSMTSGSQRETQYF
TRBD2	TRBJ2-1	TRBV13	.	TGTGCCAGCAGCTTAGCGGGGGGGCTTCATGAGCAGTTCTTC	CASSLAGGLHEQFF
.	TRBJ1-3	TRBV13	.	TGTGCCAGCAGCTTAAAGGTCCGGTCTGGAAACATCATATATTTT	CASSLKVRSGNIIYF
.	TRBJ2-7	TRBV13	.	TGTGCCAGCAGCTTCGCCGGGTCACCCCTTCTCGAGCAGTACTTC	CASSFAGSPLLEQYF